This paragraph covers one T cell receptor (beta chain) sequence. Its antigen is not identified. TCRdb independently ran MiXCR on the RT-PCR reads; one entry per CDR3 protein. The repertoire holds 450,000 to 600,000 distinct CDR3 sequences, approximately 15% seen once, with roughly 3.1% in the top ten. This entry is derived from a study of response to subunit inactivated influenza vaccine. Study results and caveats: Seasonal influenza vaccination, on each occasion, was suggested by the authors to recruit few new T cells.

Trimming took 6 bases from V and 7 from J; bases not matched to a gene: 3. This CDR3 spans 13 amino acids. From germline, CDR1 is SEHNR and CDR2 FQNEAQ (reference sequence). The material sequenced was CD4+ T cells sorted from PBMCs, taken around 25 months after vaccination. The rearrangement joins TRBV7-9 to TRBJ1-1; 12 bases fit TRBD1. This receptor was obtained from a man between 50 and 69 years old who received an inactivated influenza vaccine. Here the CDR3 DNA reads TGTGCCAGCAGGGGGACAGGGGGCGTTGAAGCTTTCTTT. It codes for CASRGTGGVEAFF.